Listed below are T cell receptor beta chains from one sample, sequenced in a study of human T cells and chemical hapten exposure. TCRdb independently ran MiXCR on the RACE reads; one entry per CDR3 protein. The profile shows approximately 90,000 distinct CDR3 sequences, roughly a tenth of them singletons. The source was whole blood, collected in connection with sensitization to the hapten diphenylcyclopropenone (DPC). The receptors stem from a middle-aged man with alopecia areata. Some clones in this sample may be carry-over from other donors' samples. Each CDR3 is given with its conserved first and last residue. The D gene is left open where the match is weak. Size tells how often a clone was seen (once, few, many) or the class of an expanded clone, and some rows leave it out.

CDR3 length	V gene	J gene	clone size	D gene	CDR3 DNA	CDR3 protein
15	TRBV7-3	TRBJ1-5	many	NA	TGTGCCAGCAGCTCGCCCGGCAGGGTGAGGCAGCCCCAGCATTTT	CASSSPGRVRQPQHF
11	TRBV7-2	TRBJ2-5	many	NA	TGTGCCAGCAGCTTTTCAGAGACCCAGTACTTC	CASSFSETQYF
14	TRBV2	TRBJ2-6	NA	NA	TGTGCCAGCAGTGAAGTCTCTGGGGCCAACGTCCTGACTTTC	CASSEVSGANVLTF
16	TRBV28	TRBJ2-7	few	TRBD2	TGTGCCAGCAGTTTCCATCTAGCGGGACTTTCCTACGAGCAGTACTTC	CASSFHLAGLSYEQYF
11	TRBV10-3	TRBJ2-7	few	NA	TGTGCCATCAGTGAGGATTACGAGCAGTACTTC	CAISEDYEQYF
17	TRBV27	TRBJ2-5	NA	NA	TGTGCCAGCAGTTTTACAGGATTCGTGTTTGGGCAAGAGACCCAGTACTTC	CASSFTGFVFGQETQYF
15	TRBV20-1	TRBJ1-2	many	TRBD1	TGCAGTGCTAGAGCTGCAGGGGGGCCTAGCTATGGCTACACCTTC	CSARAAGGPSYGYTF
16	TRBV7-8	TRBJ1-2	NA	TRBD1	TGTGCCAGCAGTCGGGAGACAATACAGGGGTCAGGCGGCTACACCTTC	CASSRETIQGSGGYTF
13	TRBV6-1	TRBJ1-1	many	TRBD1	TGTGCCAGCAGGGGACAGGGGGACACTGAAGCTTTCTTT	CASRGQGDTEAFF
15	TRBV7-9	TRBJ2-1	few	TRBD2	TGTGCCAGCAGTCCTCGTAGCGGGAGGGGCAATGAGCAGTTCTTC	CASSPRSGRGNEQFF
16	TRBV5-1	TRBJ2-5	many	TRBD2	TGCGCCAGCAGCTTTTCTGCGCGGGAGGTCCAAGAGACCCAGTACTTC	CASSFSAREVQETQYF